This TCR beta chain was documented in a study of T cell responses to AZD1222 COVID-19 vaccine. Study details: Second-dose groups at about 4 or about 12 weeks were pooled.

Sequencing used immunoSEQ multiplex PCR; TCRdb keeps in-frame clones, though not all of them. In the table there are some 120,000 clones, less than 90% of which are singletons. CDR3 length equals 13 residues. V lost 3 bases and J 5 bases, leaving 10 bases between the germline ends. Findings and caveats of the study: Spike-specific TCRs gained breadth and depth after people received two AZD1222 doses. Donors skewed white British and female; clonal diversity was possibly underestimated. Sampling captured repertoires only after the peak T cell response.

Worth noting for this clone: Its antigen is unknown.

Sample: peripheral blood, taken on day 0 of AZD1222 vaccination. This rearrangement joins TRBV12-3 or TRBV12-4 to TRBJ1-2; D uncertain. The sequence was obtained from an adult in good health. The CDR3 protein is CASSLALSYGYTF. As DNA, the CDR3 is TGTGCCAGCAGTTTGGCTTTATCTTATGGCTACACCTTC.